The table lists the clone carrying this T cell receptor beta chain with a few counts. Its antigen remains unidentified. On average, the one heparinised blood draw given by each donor was around 110 mL. CDR1 KGHSH and CDR2 LQKENI come from the germline V gene. V was pared by 6 bases and J by 2 bases, with 17 bases between. This CDR3 spans 15 amino acids. The data were obtained in a study of beta chain features in type 1 diabetes. Findings of the study overall: Moderately but significantly shorter TCRB CDR3s were found in Type 1 diabetes patients in all four CD4+ subsets.

All of the isolated RNA was reverse transcribed, so expressed TCRB transcripts were sequenced. Some 3.4 million reads were obtained on average from naive, central memory and regulatory T cell samples. Data came from immunoSEQ multiplex PCR; TCRdb stores just in-frame clones and leaves some out. The table includes some 250,000 clones, roughly 13% detected once. The chain recombines TRBV18 with TRBJ2-7, with D perhaps matching TRBD2 (5 bases). The TCR originated in a man under 40 with type 1 diabetes. The material sequenced was naive CD4+ T cells from blood. CDR3 residues: CASSSGIGSTYEQYF. The CDR3 bases are TGTGCCAGCTCTTCCGGGATAGGTTCAACCTACGAGCAGTACTTC.